This paragraph covers one TCR beta chain sequence. Primers used in a second PCR of about 6 to 11 cycles were a sample-barcoded 5' primer and a J-beta primer mix. TCRdb itself ran the 5' RACE reads through MiXCR, one entry per CDR3 protein. Here the sample spans under 950,000 distinct CDR3 sequences, about 20% being singletons. Each individual donor underwent a draw of about 11 milliliters of peripheral blood. The data are from a study of blood T cells in healthy people across ages. V lost 7 bases and J lost 0, with 8 bases in between. This CDR3 has 13 residues. This clonotype was sampled from a man between 65 and 85 years old in good health. The source material was blood. The V gene is TRBV12-3 or TRBV12-4, the J gene TRBJ2-3; D is possibly TRBD1 (6 bases). The CDR3 DNA is TGTGCCAGCACCAGGGGTAGCACAGATACGCAGTATTTT. Protein product: CASTRGSTDTQYF.